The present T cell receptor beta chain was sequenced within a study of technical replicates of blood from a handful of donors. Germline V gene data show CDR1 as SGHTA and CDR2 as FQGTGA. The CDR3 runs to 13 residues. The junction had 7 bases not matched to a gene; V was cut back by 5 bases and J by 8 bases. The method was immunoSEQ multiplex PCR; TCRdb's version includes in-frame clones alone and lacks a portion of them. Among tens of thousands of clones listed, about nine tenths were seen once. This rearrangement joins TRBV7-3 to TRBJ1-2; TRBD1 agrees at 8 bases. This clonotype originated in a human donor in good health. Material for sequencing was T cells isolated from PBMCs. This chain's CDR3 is CASSMGQDGGYTF. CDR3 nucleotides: TGTGCCAGCAGCATGGGACAGGATGGCGGCTACACCTTC.